The T cell receptor beta chain under discussion was sequenced for a study of shared clonotypes between healthy human individuals. Study-wide background: A couple of women and a few men aged 18 to 49 served as donors. General study results and limits: It was anticipated that sequencing depth would influence how many clonotypes donors shared.

The germline V and J ends were trimmed by 1 base and 1 base, with 11 bases remaining between them. CDR1 and CDR2 from the germline V gene are SEHNR and FQNEAQ (reference sequence). This CDR3 is built from 16 residues. Worth noting for this clone: The antigen remains undetermined.

Assay: immunoSEQ multiplex PCR; the TCRdb copy retains only in-frame clones and omits some. The table shows some 2,000,000 clones, with around 95% occurring only once. The sequencing sample was made of naive CD4+ T cells sorted from blood. Specified subset: CD45RA+ positively selected. The chain recombines TRBV7-9 with TRBJ1-5; D might be TRBD1 (6 bases). The sequence came from a man aged 18 to 29 in good health. CDR3 DNA sequence: TGTGCCAGCAGCTTAGTGTCAGGGGACAGCAATCAGCCCCAGCATTTT. It yields the protein CASSLVSGDSNQPQHF.